The rows below give T cell receptor beta chains drawn from one sample of a study of memory CD4+ T cells and cytomegalovirus serostatus. The assay was immunoSEQ multiplex PCR, and TCRdb's table has in-frame clones only and misses some. The table has some 95,000 clones, 80% seen once. The sequenced sample was memory CD4+ T cells from blood. The receptors originated from an adult in good health and CMV-seropositive. Each CDR3 is given with its conserved first and last residue. A D gene is named only where the DNA matches it firmly. The listing skips clone size in some rows; elsewhere it reads once, few, many or a size class.

J gene: TRBJ2-4; D gene: TRBD1; clone size: once; V gene: TRBV15; CDR3 DNA: TGTGCCACCACAGGGACAGGGCAAAACATTCAGTACTTC; CDR3 protein: CATTGTGQNIQYF
J gene: TRBJ2-4; D gene: TRBD1; clone size: NA; V gene: TRBV11-2; CDR3 DNA: TGTGCCAGCAGCCCGGGACAGAAAAACATTCAGTACTTC; CDR3 protein: CASSPGQKNIQYF
J gene: TRBJ1-5; D gene: NA; clone size: few; V gene: TRBV7-2; CDR3 DNA: TGTGCCAGCAGCTTAACCCCAGGGAATCAGCCCCAGCATTTT; CDR3 protein: CASSLTPGNQPQHF
J gene: TRBJ1-3; D gene: NA; clone size: NA; V gene: TRBV4-1; CDR3 DNA: TGCGCCAGCAGCCCCCAGGGGAGAAACACCATATATTTT; CDR3 protein: CASSPQGRNTIYF
J gene: TRBJ1-1; D gene: NA; clone size: few; V gene: TRBV5-6; CDR3 DNA: TGTGCCAGCAGCTTGGAGGGGACTGAAGCTTTCTTT; CDR3 protein: CASSLEGTEAFF
J gene: TRBJ1-1; D gene: NA; clone size: NA; V gene: TRBV7-9; CDR3 DNA: TGTGCCAGCAGCCCACCCGAGGAAGAGGGATACACTGAAGCTTTCTTT; CDR3 protein: CASSPPEEEGYTEAFF
J gene: TRBJ1-3; D gene: NA; clone size: few; V gene: TRBV6-1; CDR3 DNA: TGTGCCAGCAGTGATAACCGACAGCGCTCTGGAAACACCATATATTTT; CDR3 protein: CASSDNRQRSGNTIYF
J gene: TRBJ1-4; D gene: NA; clone size: NA; V gene: TRBV14; CDR3 DNA: TGTGCCAGCAGCCAATTCGGACGGATAAATGAAAAACTGTTTTTT; CDR3 protein: CASSQFGRINEKLFF
J gene: TRBJ2-2; D gene: NA; clone size: once; V gene: TRBV18; CDR3 DNA: TGTGCCAGCTCGACAGGCATGCTGGACGGGGAGCTGTTTTTT; CDR3 protein: CASSTGMLDGELFF
J gene: TRBJ2-1; D gene: TRBD2; clone size: NA; V gene: TRBV7-3; CDR3 DNA: TGTGCCAGCAGCTTAAGAGGGGGAGCGGGAGGGCCAAATGAGCAGTTCTTC; CDR3 protein: CASSLRGGAGGPNEQFF
J gene: TRBJ1-5; D gene: NA; clone size: NA; V gene: TRBV29-1; CDR3 DNA: TGCAGCGTTGGAGGGGGACAACGTAATCAGCCCCAGCATTTT; CDR3 protein: CSVGGGQRNQPQHF
J gene: TRBJ2-1; D gene: TRBD2; clone size: NA; V gene: TRBV19; CDR3 DNA: TGTGCCAGTAGTATCAAACCGGGACTAGCGGGAGAGCACAATGAGCAGTTCTTC; CDR3 protein: CASSIKPGLAGEHNEQFF
J gene: TRBJ2-3; D gene: NA; clone size: NA; V gene: TRBV5-4; CDR3 DNA: TGTGCCAGCAGCTTGGTCCCCACAGATACGCAGTATTTT; CDR3 protein: CASSLVPTDTQYF
J gene: TRBJ2-2; D gene: TRBD2; clone size: NA; V gene: TRBV7-2; CDR3 DNA: TGTGCCAGCAGCCTGACTAGCGGGAACACCGGGGAGCTGTTTTTT; CDR3 protein: CASSLTSGNTGELFF